This entry lists 31 T cell receptor beta chains sequenced from one sample in a study of blood T cell repertoires in COVID-19 (dated by TCRdb to about 2020). The method behind the library was the immunoSEQ multiplex PCR assay. Entries here come from immuneACCESS through TCRdb and include only in-frame sequences with V and J called. Some clones fail to appear in such tables; in the studies checked, an unresolved V gene covers under half of the shortfall, and the cause of the remainder is unknown. The sample table records about 300,000 clones; just over 85% of these occur just once. The top ten hold about 10% of the sample. Source material: PBMCs or T cells enriched from blood (not recorded which). These receptors came from a woman under 30 who had recovered from COVID-19.

V and J are TRBV7-9 and TRBJ2-7; 8 bases agree with TRBD2. Germline CDR1 is SEHNR and CDR2 is FQNEAQ (reference sequence). The trim removed 5 bases at V and 2 bases at J, leaving 8 bases unmatched. This CDR3 spans 15 amino acids. The CDR3 sequence is CASSEVAGNPYEQYF. The CDR3 region has the DNA TGTGCCAGCAGCGAAGTAGCGGGAAACCCCTACGAGCAGTACTTC. Variable domain in full (rest from reference TRBV7-9 and TRBJ2-7): DTGVSQNPRHKITKRGQNVTFRCDPISEHNRLYWYRQTLGQGPEFLTYFQNEAQLEKSRLLSDRFSAERPKGSFSTLEIQRTEQGDSAMYLCASSEVAGNPYEQYFGPGTRLTVT.

The rearrangement joins TRBV5-1 to TRBJ1-1; D is possibly TRBD1 (6 bases). CDR3 size: 16 residues. V was cut by 2 bases and J by 2 bases, with 16 bases left in between. The germline V gene encodes CDR1 SGHRS and CDR2 YFSETQ. The CDR3 reads CASSLGRGMVNTEAFF. The CDR3 DNA is TGCGCCAGCAGCTTAGGCAGGGGAATGGTAAACACTGAAGCTTTCTTT.

V gene TRBV19 combines with J gene TRBJ1-1; D is undetermined. The germline V and J ends were trimmed by 1 base and 4 bases, with 10 bases remaining between them. From germline, CDR1 is LNHDA and CDR2 SQIVND (reference sequence). This CDR3 has 14 amino acids. The CDR3 sequence: CASSIALVSTEAFF. The CDR3 DNA follows: TGTGCCAGTAGTATAGCCCTTGTGAGCACTGAAGCTTTCTTT. Together with reference TRBV19 and TRBJ1-1, the CDR3 gives the full variable domain: DGGITQSPKYLFRKEGQNVTLSCEQNLNHDAMYWYRQDPGQGLRLIYYSQIVNDFQKGDIAEGYSVSREKKESFPLTVTSAQKNPTAFYLCASSIALVSTEAFFGQGTRLTVV.

The chain joins TRBV28 to TRBJ1-3, with D unresolved. Germline CDR1 is MDHEN and CDR2 is SYDVKM. The CDR3 runs to 14 residues. Trimming removed 6 bases from V and 0 bases from J, with 9 bases in between. In nucleotides, the CDR3 is TGTGCCAGCAGCGGCCGGAGCTCTGGAAACACCATATATTTT. The encoded protein is CASSGRSSGNTIYF.

The V call is TRBV5-6, the J call TRBJ2-7; unclear D gene. The CDR3 is made up of 12 amino acids. V dropped 3 bases and J dropped 3 bases, with 7 bases sitting between them. Germline V CDR1 and CDR2: SGHDT, YYEEEE. The CDR3 is CASSSLGYEQYF. In DNA, the CDR3 is TGTGCCAGCAGCTCCCTAGGCTACGAGCAGTACTTC.

This clone was observed a handful of times. The J gene is TRBJ1-2, the V gene TRBV28, with 7 bases identical to TRBD1. CDR1 is MDHEN, CDR2 SYDVKM, per germline. V lost 7 bases, J lost 2 bases, and 4 bases stayed unmatched. There are 13 residues in the CDR3. The CDR3 coding sequence is TGTGCCAGCAAGCCCAGGGGGAACTATGGCTACACCTTC. It encodes CASKPRGNYGYTF.

The chain has TRBV3-1 (or the pseudogene TRBV3-2) and TRBJ1-2, with D tentatively TRBD1 (5 bases). This CDR3 region has 15 residues. Germline assignment: CDR1 LGHDT and CDR2 YNNKEL (reference sequence). The ends were cut back, 1 base at V and 2 bases at J, with 11 bases in the middle. The CDR3 DNA follows: TGTGCCAGCAGCCAAGGGGAGGAGGGGAACTATGGCTACACCTTC. Protein product: CASSQGEEGNYGYTF.

The chain has TRBV29-1 and TRBJ2-7; TRBD1 matches at 9 bases. Germline CDR1 is SQVTM and CDR2 is ANQGSEA. The CDR3 loop spans 15 amino acids. Trimming cost V 4 bases and J 2 bases; bases outside gene matches: 9. The CDR3 is CSVARGDREPYEQYF. The CDR3 bases are TGCAGCGTTGCTAGAGGGGACAGGGAACCCTACGAGCAGTACTTC.

The table lists this clone with a count of one. This chain uses TRBV5-1 with TRBJ2-7; 9 bases match TRBD1. Germline V CDR1 and CDR2: SGHRS, YFSETQ. The CDR3 extends over 13 amino acids. With V trimmed by 5 bases and J by 3 bases, 3 bases remained unmatched. The CDR3 sequence is CASSRTGDYEQYF. CDR3 nucleotide sequence: TGCGCCAGCAGTCGGACAGGGGACTACGAGCAGTACTTC.

The chain couples TRBV18 to TRBJ2-5; tentative D call: TRBD2 (6 bases). Trimming stripped 1 base from V and 5 bases from J, with 11 bases between. There are 14 residues in the CDR3. The V gene's germline CDR1 is KGHSH and CDR2 LQKENI. CDR3 DNA sequence: TGTGCCAGCTCACCACTCTTAGGAGGGGAGACCCAGTACTTC. It is translated as CASSPLLGGETQYF.

V usage is TRBV7-9 and J usage is TRBJ2-1; 8 bases map to TRBD2. The junction had 15 bases not matched to a gene; V was cut back by 8 bases and J by 0 bases. The CDR3 has 18 residues. In germline, CDR1 is SEHNR, CDR2 FQNEAQ (reference sequence). The CDR3 sequence: CASGSGLVKGSSYNEQFF. CDR3 nucleotide sequence: TGTGCCAGCGGATCGGGACTAGTAAAGGGTAGCTCCTACAATGAGCAGTTCTTC.

This clone was seen just once. The V call is TRBV6-5, the J call TRBJ1-1; possible D gene TRBD1, 5 bases. Germline loops: CDR1 MNHEY, CDR2 SVGAGI. V was cut by 11 bases and J by 8 bases, with 18 bases left in between. This CDR3 is built from 12 residues. In nucleotides, the CDR3 is TGTGCCGGGGGGGGAAATACCCCAGAAGCTTTCTTT. The encoded protein is CAGGGNTPEAFF.

This rearrangement joins TRBV5-8 to TRBJ1-4; 8 bases align to TRBD1. This CDR3 spans 15 amino acids. With V trimmed by 4 bases and J by 3 bases, 5 bases remained unmatched. CDR1 is SGHTS, CDR2 YDEGEE, per germline. This CDR3 reads CASSPQGAPNEKLFF. The CDR3, as DNA: TGTGCCAGCAGCCCCCAGGGGGCACCTAATGAAAAACTGTTTTTT.

This clone has just one count. V usage is TRBV18 and J usage is TRBJ1-1; possibly TRBD1 for D (6 bases). The CDR3 is 13 amino acids. The germline gives CDR1 KGHSH, CDR2 LQKENI. Trimming took 6 bases from V and 5 from J, leaving 13 bases between them. CDR3: CASSRDTATEAFF. The CDR3 DNA sequence: TGTGCCAGCTCGAGGGACACAGCAACTGAAGCTTTCTTT.

V usage is TRBV5-1 and J usage is TRBJ1-1; D gene unclear. Germline CDR1 SGHRS, CDR2 YFSETQ. V was pared by 4 bases and J by 4 bases, with 17 bases between. The CDR3 runs to 15 residues. The CDR3 is CASSENWSSGTEAFF. The CDR3 nucleotides read TGCGCCAGCAGCGAAAACTGGTCCTCTGGCACTGAAGCTTTCTTT.

J is TRBJ1-2 and V is TRBV15; possibly TRBD1 for D (5 bases). Germline values: CDR1 LNHNV, CDR2 YYDKDF (reference sequence). V gave up 0 bases and J gave up 0 bases, with 11 bases separating them. This CDR3 comprises 16 residues. For the CDR3, the DNA is TGTGCCACCAGCAGAGATCGAGACAGAGCTAACTATGGCTACACCTTC. Protein: CATSRDRDRANYGYTF.

V usage is TRBV5-1 and J usage is TRBJ1-1; TRBD1 might be the D (5 bases). There are 17 residues in the CDR3. The germline gives CDR1 SGHRS, CDR2 YFSETQ. V lost 1 base, J lost 1 base, and 17 bases lay in between. CDR3 amino acids: CASSLYEHGTKNTEAFF. The CDR3 DNA reads TGCGCCAGCAGCTTGTACGAGCACGGGACTAAGAACACTGAAGCTTTCTTT.

This clone was picked up a small number of times. Distinct nucleotide sequences in the sample also encode this CDR3. The DNA for the CDR3 is TGTGCCAGCAGTTTAGGCAGCACAGATACGCAGTATTTT. Protein sequence: CASSLGSTDTQYF. This sequence joins TRBV28 and TRBJ2-3; D not certain. V lost 2 bases and J lost 0, with 3 bases in between. This CDR3 region has 13 residues. The germline gives CDR1 MDHEN, CDR2 SYDVKM.

This chain joins TRBV9 and TRBJ1-6; 7 nucleotides agree with TRBD1. Losses at the gene ends were 6 bases for V and 5 bases for J; bases not matched to a gene: 8. The CDR3 covers 15 residues. CDR1 and CDR2 from the germline V gene are SGDLS and YYNGEE. CDR3 amino acids: CASTRTGEDNSPLHF. The CDR3 DNA sequence: TGTGCCAGCACCCGGACAGGAGAGGATAATTCACCCCTCCACTTT.

The chain couples TRBV5-4 to TRBJ2-7, with 13 positions matching TRBD2. J was trimmed by 5 bases and V by 3 bases; bases with no gene match: 5. Germline-derived CDR1 and CDR2 are SGHNT and YYREEE (reference sequence). The CDR3 runs to 15 residues. CDR3 protein: CASSWGTSGVDEQYF. The CDR3 nucleotides are TGTGCCAGCAGCTGGGGGACTAGCGGGGTCGACGAGCAGTACTTC.

The chain carries TRBV18 and TRBJ2-1; 10 bases fit TRBD2. CDR3 length equals 18 residues. CDR1 KGHSH and CDR2 LQKENI come from the germline V gene. V shed 1 base and J 6 bases; nucleotides not matched to a gene: 12. In DNA form, the CDR3 reads TGTGCCAGCTCACCACTGTCCGCTGGGACTAGCGAGTTCAATGAGCAGTTCTTC. Translated: CASSPLSAGTSEFNEQFF.

V and J are TRBV9 and TRBJ2-1, with 9 bases aligning to TRBD2. Germline V gene lookup returns CDR1 SGDLS and CDR2 YYNGEE. This CDR3 is built from 16 residues. V shed 3 bases and J 3 bases; nucleotides not matched to a gene: 7. CDR3 nucleotide sequence: TGTGCCAGCAGCGCCTCCGGGACTAGCAGCTACAATGAGCAGTTCTTC. Amino acid sequence: CASSASGTSSYNEQFF.

The genes are TRBV11-3 and TRBJ2-3; D possibly corresponds to TRBD2 (5 bases). The CDR3 sequence is 15 residues long. Germline V gives CDR1 SGHNT, CDR2 YENEEA. Between the trimmed V and J ends, which lost 1 base and 2 bases, there was a span of 10 bases. CDR3 loop: CASSLGGGSTDTQYF. As DNA, the CDR3 is TGTGCCAGCAGCTTAGGTGGCGGGTCCACAGATACGCAGTATTTT.

The chain joins TRBV11-2 to TRBJ1-2; D not certain. The germline V and J ends were trimmed by 0 bases and 4 bases, with 9 bases remaining between them. Germline V gene lookup returns CDR1 SGHAT and CDR2 FQNNGV. The CDR3 length is 14 residues. CDR3 residues: CASSLERVTYGYTF. CDR3 nucleotide sequence: TGTGCCAGCAGCTTAGAGAGGGTAACCTATGGCTACACCTTC.

The chain links TRBV5-1 to TRBJ1-6; possibly TRBD1 for D (6 bases). This CDR3 is built from 14 residues. Germline lookup yields CDR1 SGHRS and CDR2 YFSETQ. The V end lost 5 bases, the J end lost 5 bases, and 11 bases lay between the germline ends. Written as DNA, the CDR3 is TGCGCCAGCAGGCCGACAGGAGATAATTCACCCCTCCACTTT. It specifies CASRPTGDNSPLHF.

V gene TRBV7-9 combines with J gene TRBJ1-6; the match to TRBD1 covers 7 bases. From germline, CDR1 is SEHNR and CDR2 FQNEAQ (reference sequence). V gave up 2 bases and J gave up 5 bases; unmatched junction bases: 3. This CDR3 is built from 15 residues. CDR3 residues: CASSLLGTDNSPLHF. CDR3 DNA: TGTGCCAGCAGCTTATTGGGGACAGATAATTCACCCCTCCACTTT.

The chain joins TRBV3-1 (or the pseudogene TRBV3-2) to TRBJ2-1, with TRBD2 as a possible D gene (6 bases). The CDR3 runs to 13 residues. CDR1 is LGHDT and CDR2 is YNNKEL in the germline V gene (reference sequence). V dropped 6 bases and J dropped 9 bases, with 15 bases sitting between them. Written as DNA, the CDR3 is TGTGCCAGCAGACGGACTACCAACCCTGAGCAGTTCTTC. Translation gives CASRRTTNPEQFF.

The chain combines TRBV5-6 with TRBJ1-2; D is undetermined. V was trimmed by 0 bases and J by 5 bases, leaving 11 bases between them. The germline CDR1 and CDR2 sequences are SGHDT and YYEEEE. This CDR3 spans 14 amino acids. As DNA, the CDR3 is TGTGCCAGCAGCTTGGGGGCCCAAATTTATGGCTACACCTTC. This encodes CASSLGAQIYGYTF.

The V and J genes are TRBV7-6 and TRBJ2-1; TRBD1 agrees at 12 bases. The V segment lost 5 bases and the J segment 7 bases; nucleotides outside the gene matches: 3. CDR3 length equals 14 residues. Germline V lookup: CDR1 SGHVS, CDR2 FNYEAQ. DNA of the CDR3: TGTGCCAGCAGCCAGGGACAGGGGGCTAATGAGCAGTTCTTC. Amino acids: CASSQGQGANEQFF.

J is TRBJ1-1 and V is TRBV10-1; no clear D gene. CDR3 length equals 11 residues. With 8 bases removed from V and 8 bases from J, the gap between germline ends came to 12 bases. Germline V gene lookup returns CDR1 WNHNN and CDR2 SYGVQD (reference sequence). The CDR3 nucleotides are TGCGCCAGCTCTGGCGGAGAAGAAGCTTTCTTT. Protein sequence: CASSGGEEAFF.

This chain connects TRBV19 to TRBJ2-4; possibly TRBD1 for D (8 bases). Germline V lookup: CDR1 LNHDA, CDR2 SQIVND (reference sequence). With 5 bases removed from V and 7 bases from J, the gap between germline ends came to 18 bases. The CDR3 sequence is 15 residues long. CDR3 protein: CASSPGGTGNNIQYF. The CDR3 DNA sequence: TGTGCCAGTAGTCCCGGGGGGACAGGCAATAACATTCAGTACTTC.